Below, 2 T cell receptor beta chains from the same sample are listed, as sequenced in a study of T cell changes during pregnancy in multiple sclerosis. Sequenced by immunoSEQ multiplex PCR; TCRdb stores in-frame clones only, minus some. The sample consists of under 150,000 clones, about 96% of them appearing once. Sequencing was performed on peripheral blood, taken after pregnancy. The receptors derive from a female donor with multiple sclerosis, enrolled in a pregnancy study.

This clone was recorded only once. The V call is TRBV5-8, the J call TRBJ2-7; 13 bases match TRBD2. From germline, CDR1 is SGHTS and CDR2 YDEGEE. The CDR3 is 15 amino acids. Trimming cost V 4 bases and J 7 bases; bases outside gene matches: 8. The CDR3 DNA sequence: TGTGCCAGCAGCCCCGGACTAGCGGGAGATCAGGAGCAGTACTTC. Translated, it gives CASSPGLAGDQEQYF.

V gene TRBV9 combines with J gene TRBJ2-1, with D tentatively TRBD2 (6 bases). V was shortened by 3 bases and J by 0 bases, with 19 bases between the two germline ends. The germline V gene has CDR1 SGDLS and CDR2 YYNGEE. CDR3 length: 18 residues. The CDR3 DNA reads TGTGCCAGCAGCGCGGGACTTGCTAGACTTAGCTCCTACAATGAGCAGTTCTTC. Encoded protein: CASSAGLARLSSYNEQFF.